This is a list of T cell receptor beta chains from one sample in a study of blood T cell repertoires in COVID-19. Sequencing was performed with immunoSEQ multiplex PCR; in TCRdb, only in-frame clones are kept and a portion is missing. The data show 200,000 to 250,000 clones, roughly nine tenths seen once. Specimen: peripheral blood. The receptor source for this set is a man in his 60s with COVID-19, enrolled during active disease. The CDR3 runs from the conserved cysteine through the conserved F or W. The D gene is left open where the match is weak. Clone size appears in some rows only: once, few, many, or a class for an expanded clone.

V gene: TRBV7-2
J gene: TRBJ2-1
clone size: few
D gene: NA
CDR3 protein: CASRTMDFYNEQFF
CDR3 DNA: TGTGCCAGCAGGACTATGGACTTTTACAATGAGCAGTTCTTC

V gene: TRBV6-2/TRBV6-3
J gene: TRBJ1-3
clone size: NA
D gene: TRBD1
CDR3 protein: CASSLGTVASSGNTIYF
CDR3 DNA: TGTGCCAGCAGTTTAGGGACAGTTGCGAGCTCTGGAAACACCATATATTTT

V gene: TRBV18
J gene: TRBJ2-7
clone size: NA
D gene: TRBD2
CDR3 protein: CASSPFAGGLSYEQYF
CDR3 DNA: TGTGCCAGCTCTCCCTTTGCGGGAGGACTCTCCTACGAGCAGTACTTC

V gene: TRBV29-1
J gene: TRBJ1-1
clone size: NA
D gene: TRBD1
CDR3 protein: CSARTGEAFF
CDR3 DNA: TGCAGCGCCAGGACAGGGGAAGCTTTCTTT

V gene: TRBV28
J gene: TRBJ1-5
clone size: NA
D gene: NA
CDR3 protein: CASSRGGSNQPQHF
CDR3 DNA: TGTGCCAGCAGCCGCGGGGGTAGCAATCAGCCCCAGCATTTT

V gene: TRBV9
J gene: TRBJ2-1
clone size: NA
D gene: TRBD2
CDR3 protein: CASSNPTSGINEQFF
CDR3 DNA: TGTGCCAGCAGCAACCCGACTAGCGGGATCAATGAGCAGTTCTTC

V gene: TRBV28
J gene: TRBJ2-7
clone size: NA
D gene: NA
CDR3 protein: CASSVGPTNTYEQYF
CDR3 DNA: TGTGCCAGCAGCGTGGGCCCTACCAATACCTACGAGCAGTACTTC

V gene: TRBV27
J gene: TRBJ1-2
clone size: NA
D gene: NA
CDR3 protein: CASAPEDPNYGYTF
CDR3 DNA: TGTGCCAGCGCACCAGAGGATCCGAACTATGGCTACACCTTC

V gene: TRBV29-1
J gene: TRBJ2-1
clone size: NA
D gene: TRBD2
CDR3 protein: CSVETSGTPTEQFF
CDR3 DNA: TGCAGCGTTGAGACTAGCGGGACCCCAACTGAGCAGTTCTTC

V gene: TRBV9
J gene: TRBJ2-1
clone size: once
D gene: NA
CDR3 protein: CASSLQDTSSYNEQFF
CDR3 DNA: TGTGCCAGCAGCCTCCAGGACACGAGCTCCTACAATGAGCAGTTCTTC

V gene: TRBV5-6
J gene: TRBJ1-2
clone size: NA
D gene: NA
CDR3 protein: CASSLTGDYGYTF
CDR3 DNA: TGTGCCAGCAGCCTAACGGGGGACTATGGCTACACCTTC

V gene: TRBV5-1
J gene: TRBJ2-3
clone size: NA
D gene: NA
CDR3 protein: CASSLGGLSTSTDTQYF
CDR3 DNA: TGCGCCAGCAGCTTGGGGGGACTTTCCACTAGCACAGATACGCAGTATTTT

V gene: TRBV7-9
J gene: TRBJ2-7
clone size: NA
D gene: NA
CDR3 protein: CASSLGQLYEQYF
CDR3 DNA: TGTGCCAGCAGCTTAGGACAGCTCTACGAGCAGTACTTC

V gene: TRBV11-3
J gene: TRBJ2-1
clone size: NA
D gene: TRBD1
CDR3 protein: CASSTTGRDLHNEQFF
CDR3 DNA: TGTGCCAGCAGCACGACAGGGAGAGATCTCCACAATGAGCAGTTCTTC

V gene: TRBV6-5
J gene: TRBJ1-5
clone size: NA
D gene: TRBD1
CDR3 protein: CASSGTGGNNQPQHF
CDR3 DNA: TGTGCCAGCAGCGGGACAGGGGGTAACAATCAGCCCCAGCATTTT

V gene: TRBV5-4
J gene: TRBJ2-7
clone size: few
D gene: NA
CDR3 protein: CASSLDRLSYEQYF
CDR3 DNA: TGTGCCAGCAGCTTGGATCGGTTAAGCTACGAGCAGTACTTC

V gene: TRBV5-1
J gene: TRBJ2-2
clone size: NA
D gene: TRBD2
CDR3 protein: CASSSVAGSTGELFF
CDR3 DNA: TGCGCCAGCAGCTCGGTAGCGGGGAGTACCGGGGAGCTGTTTTTT

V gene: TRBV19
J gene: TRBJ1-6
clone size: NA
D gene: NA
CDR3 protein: CASSGQDNSPLHF
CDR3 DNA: TGTGCCAGTAGTGGGCAGGATAATTCACCCCTCCACTTT

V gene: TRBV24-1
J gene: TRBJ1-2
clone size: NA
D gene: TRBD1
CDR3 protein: CATSDSGTGRYGYTF
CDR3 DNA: TGTGCCACCAGTGACTCCGGGACAGGGAGGTATGGCTACACCTTC

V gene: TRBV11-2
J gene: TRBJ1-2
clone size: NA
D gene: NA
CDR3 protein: CASSLDRAGWDGYTF
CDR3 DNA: TGTGCCAGCAGCTTAGACCGAGCAGGGTGGGATGGCTACACCTTC

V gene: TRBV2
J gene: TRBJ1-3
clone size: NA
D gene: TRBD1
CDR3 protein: CASSSGQGTGNTIYF
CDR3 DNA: TGTGCCAGCAGTAGCGGACAGGGAACTGGAAACACCATATATTTT

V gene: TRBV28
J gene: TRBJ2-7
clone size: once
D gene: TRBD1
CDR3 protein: CASSGTGVSYEQYF
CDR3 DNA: TGTGCCAGCAGTGGGACAGGGGTCTCCTACGAGCAGTACTTC

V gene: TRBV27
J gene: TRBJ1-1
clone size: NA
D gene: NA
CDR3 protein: CASTSYGGRSGAEAFF
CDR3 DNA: TGTGCCAGCACCAGTTACGGGGGACGGTCGGGGGCTGAAGCTTTCTTT

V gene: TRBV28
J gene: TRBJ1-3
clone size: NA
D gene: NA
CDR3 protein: CASSLVGNTIYF
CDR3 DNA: TGTGCCAGCAGTTTAGTAGGAAACACCATATATTTT

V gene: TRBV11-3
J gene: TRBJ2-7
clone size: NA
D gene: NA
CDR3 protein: CASSLGPGNDEQYF
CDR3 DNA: TGTGCCAGCAGCTTAGGGCCAGGGAACGACGAGCAGTACTTC

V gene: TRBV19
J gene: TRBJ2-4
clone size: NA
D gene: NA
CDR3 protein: CASRRTGENIQYF
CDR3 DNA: TGTGCCAGTAGGAGGACGGGGGAAAACATTCAGTACTTC

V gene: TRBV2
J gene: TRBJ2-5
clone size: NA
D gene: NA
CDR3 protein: CASIDSGVRWETQYF
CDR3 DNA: TGTGCCAGCATTGATAGCGGAGTTCGCTGGGAGACCCAGTACTTC